This entry lists 16 T cell receptor beta chains sequenced from one sample in a study of blood T cell repertoires in COVID-19. Measured with immunoSEQ multiplex PCR; TCRdb has only the in-frame clones, and not every one. The sample yields 85,000 to 130,000 clones, around four fifths seen once. Sequences were obtained from peripheral blood. These receptors all come from a man between 60 and 75 years old with acute or convalescent COVID-19.

The chain couples TRBV30 to TRBJ2-2; weak D call: TRBD1 (5 bases). Germline values: CDR1 GTSNPN, CDR2 SVGIG (reference sequence). The CDR3 contains 14 residues. The ends were cut back, 3 bases at V and 6 bases at J, with 14 bases in the middle. The CDR3 reads CAWSKGVHAGELFF. For the CDR3, the DNA is TGTGCCTGGAGCAAAGGGGTGCATGCCGGGGAGCTGTTTTTT.

This chain connects TRBV7-9 to TRBJ1-1; 10 positions agree with TRBD1. CDR3 length: 17 amino acids. With 4 bases clipped from V and 1 base from J, the junction kept 9 bases outside the gene matches. Germline assignment: CDR1 SEHNR and CDR2 FQNEAQ (reference sequence). DNA of the CDR3: TGTGCCAGCAGCTCCGGGACAGGGGTTTTGGCGAACACTGAAGCTTTCTTT. This codes for CASSSGTGVLANTEAFF.

A few counts support this clone. The V and J genes are TRBV13 and TRBJ2-6; D is undetermined. The CDR3 consists of 13 residues. Germline V gene data show CDR1 as PRHDT and CDR2 as FYEKMQ (reference sequence). The germline V and J ends were trimmed by 5 bases and 0 bases, with 2 bases remaining between them. CDR3 in DNA: TGTGCCAGCAGCCGCTCTGGGGCCAACGTCCTGACTTTC. Its protein product is CASSRSGANVLTF.

V usage is TRBV18 and J usage is TRBJ2-1, with TRBD2 identical over 13 bases. The V segment lost 4 bases and the J segment 7 bases; nucleotides outside the gene matches: 10. The germline V gene has CDR1 KGHSH and CDR2 LQKENI. The CDR3 sequence is 17 residues long. Here the CDR3 reads CASSHRTSGSISNEQFF. CDR3 coding DNA: TGTGCCAGCTCACACCGGACTAGCGGGAGTATTTCGAATGAGCAGTTCTTC.

This clone was seen many times. DNA of the CDR3: TGTGCCAGCATGAGACCGGGTGGAAATTCACCCCTCCACTTT. Protein sequence: CASMRPGGNSPLHF. The J gene is TRBJ1-6, the V gene TRBV6-5; no clear D. The CDR3 loop spans 14 amino acids. The V and J ends lost 7 bases and 7 bases respectively, with 14 bases between them. In germline, CDR1 is MNHEY, CDR2 SVGAGI.

V and J are TRBV5-1 and TRBJ1-2; TRBD1 agrees at 8 bases. The trim removed 0 bases at V and 8 bases at J, leaving 9 bases unmatched. Germline V gene data show CDR1 as SGHRS and CDR2 as YFSETQ. The CDR3 has 15 residues. The CDR3 DNA sequence: TGCGCCAGCAGCTTGGTCTCCGGACAGGGCCGGGGCTACACCTTC. Its translation: CASSLVSGQGRGYTF.

The chain links TRBV19 to TRBJ2-3; D gene uncertain. Germline loops: CDR1 LNHDA, CDR2 SQIVND (reference sequence). The CDR3 consists of 16 residues. V was clipped by 4 bases and J by 2 bases, with 16 bases between them. CDR3: CASSTTLAGHTDTQYF. CDR3 nucleotide sequence: TGTGCCAGTAGTACAACACTTGCAGGTCACACAGATACGCAGTATTTT.

This sequence joins TRBV6-2 or TRBV6-3 and TRBJ2-7, with D maybe TRBD2 (5 bases). The CDR3 length is 11 residues. CDR1 and CDR2 (germline): MNHEY, SVGEGT. Between the trimmed V and J ends, which lost 6 bases and 7 bases, there was a span of 10 bases. Written as DNA, the CDR3 is TGTGCCAGCAGCCAAACGGGGGAGCAGTACTTC. Its protein product is CASSQTGEQYF.

The chain links TRBV18 to TRBJ1-1; D perhaps matches TRBD1 (6 bases). Trimming removed 3 bases from V and 4 bases from J, with 21 bases in between. Germline assignment: CDR1 KGHSH and CDR2 LQKENI. This CDR3 has 17 residues. CDR3 coding DNA: TGTGCCAGCTCACCTCCGAATTCCATAGGGGGATCCACTGAAGCTTTCTTT. Protein product: CASSPPNSIGGSTEAFF.

This clone was counted between two and nine times. The gene calls are TRBV24-1 and TRBJ2-1; 12 bases agree with TRBD2. The CDR3 sequence is 15 residues long. Germline-derived CDR1 and CDR2 are KGHDR and SFDVKD. V was clipped by 3 bases and J by 8 bases; unmatched bases: 4. The CDR3, as DNA: TGTGCCACCAGTGATCGACTAGCGGGAGTCCATGAGCAGTTCTTC. Translating it yields CATSDRLAGVHEQFF.

The chain employs TRBV9 and TRBJ1-6, with D tentatively TRBD1 (5 bases). The CDR3 spans 15 residues. Germline V lookup: CDR1 SGDLS, CDR2 YYNGEE. V was trimmed by 3 bases and J by 0 bases, leaving 7 bases between them. The CDR3 bases are TGTGCCAGCAGCGCGGGACTCTCCTATAATTCACCCCTCCACTTT. Its protein is CASSAGLSYNSPLHF.

J is TRBJ2-3 and V is TRBV7-9; TRBD2 might be the D (6 bases). Trimming removed 5 bases at V and 5 bases at J, with 8 bases between. Per germline, CDR1 SEHNR and CDR2 FQNEAQ (reference sequence). The CDR3 runs 12 residues. The CDR3 protein is CASSHGGDTQYF. CDR3 DNA: TGTGCCAGCAGCCACGGGGGAGATACGCAGTATTTT.

This chain connects TRBV28 to TRBJ2-7, with D tentatively TRBD2 (5 bases). CDR1 is MDHEN and CDR2 is SYDVKM in the germline V gene. This CDR3 comprises 13 residues. V lost 3 bases, J lost 1 base, and 7 bases lay in between. DNA for the CDR3: TGTGCCAGCAGTTTGGAGGCTTCCTACGAGCAGTACTTC. Translation gives CASSLEASYEQYF. The full variable domain, in which reference TRBV28 and TRBJ2-7 provide the parts outside the CDR3, is DVKVTQSSRYLVKRTGEKVFLECVQDMDHENMFWYRQDPGLGLRLIYFSYDVKMKEKGDIPEGYSVSREKKERFSLILESASTNQTSMYLCASSLEASYEQYFGPGTRLTVT.

This clone occurred once. The chain uses TRBV15 and TRBJ1-6, with 8 bases aligning to TRBD1. The V gene end was trimmed by 1 base and the J gene end by 9 bases; junction bases not matched to a gene: 14. Germline loops: CDR1 LNHNV, CDR2 YYDKDF (reference sequence). The CDR3 sequence is 18 residues long. CDR3 bases: TGTGCCACCAGCAGAGTCCGGTTCAATCAGGGGGCATCTTCACCCCTCCACTTT. Translating it yields CATSRVRFNQGASSPLHF.

The V call is TRBV4-1, the J call TRBJ1-6; perhaps TRBD1 as D (5 bases). The germline gives CDR1 MGHRA, CDR2 YSYEKL. Between the trimmed V and J ends, which lost 4 bases and 9 bases, there was a span of 19 bases. CDR3 size: 16 residues. The CDR3 loop reads CASSLGQIRGGSPLHF. The DNA of the CDR3 is TGCGCCAGCAGCCTCGGACAAATAAGAGGTGGTTCACCCCTCCACTTT.

This clone appeared once. The gene calls are TRBV18 and TRBJ2-7, with TRBD1 matching over 7 bases. V was pared by 1 base and J by 3 bases, with 6 bases of the junction left unmatched. This CDR3 is built from 15 residues. The germline V gene encodes CDR1 KGHSH and CDR2 LQKENI. Here the CDR3 DNA reads TGTGCCAGCTCACCACTGTCCCAGGGGGACTACGAGCAGTACTTC. Its translation: CASSPLSQGDYEQYF.